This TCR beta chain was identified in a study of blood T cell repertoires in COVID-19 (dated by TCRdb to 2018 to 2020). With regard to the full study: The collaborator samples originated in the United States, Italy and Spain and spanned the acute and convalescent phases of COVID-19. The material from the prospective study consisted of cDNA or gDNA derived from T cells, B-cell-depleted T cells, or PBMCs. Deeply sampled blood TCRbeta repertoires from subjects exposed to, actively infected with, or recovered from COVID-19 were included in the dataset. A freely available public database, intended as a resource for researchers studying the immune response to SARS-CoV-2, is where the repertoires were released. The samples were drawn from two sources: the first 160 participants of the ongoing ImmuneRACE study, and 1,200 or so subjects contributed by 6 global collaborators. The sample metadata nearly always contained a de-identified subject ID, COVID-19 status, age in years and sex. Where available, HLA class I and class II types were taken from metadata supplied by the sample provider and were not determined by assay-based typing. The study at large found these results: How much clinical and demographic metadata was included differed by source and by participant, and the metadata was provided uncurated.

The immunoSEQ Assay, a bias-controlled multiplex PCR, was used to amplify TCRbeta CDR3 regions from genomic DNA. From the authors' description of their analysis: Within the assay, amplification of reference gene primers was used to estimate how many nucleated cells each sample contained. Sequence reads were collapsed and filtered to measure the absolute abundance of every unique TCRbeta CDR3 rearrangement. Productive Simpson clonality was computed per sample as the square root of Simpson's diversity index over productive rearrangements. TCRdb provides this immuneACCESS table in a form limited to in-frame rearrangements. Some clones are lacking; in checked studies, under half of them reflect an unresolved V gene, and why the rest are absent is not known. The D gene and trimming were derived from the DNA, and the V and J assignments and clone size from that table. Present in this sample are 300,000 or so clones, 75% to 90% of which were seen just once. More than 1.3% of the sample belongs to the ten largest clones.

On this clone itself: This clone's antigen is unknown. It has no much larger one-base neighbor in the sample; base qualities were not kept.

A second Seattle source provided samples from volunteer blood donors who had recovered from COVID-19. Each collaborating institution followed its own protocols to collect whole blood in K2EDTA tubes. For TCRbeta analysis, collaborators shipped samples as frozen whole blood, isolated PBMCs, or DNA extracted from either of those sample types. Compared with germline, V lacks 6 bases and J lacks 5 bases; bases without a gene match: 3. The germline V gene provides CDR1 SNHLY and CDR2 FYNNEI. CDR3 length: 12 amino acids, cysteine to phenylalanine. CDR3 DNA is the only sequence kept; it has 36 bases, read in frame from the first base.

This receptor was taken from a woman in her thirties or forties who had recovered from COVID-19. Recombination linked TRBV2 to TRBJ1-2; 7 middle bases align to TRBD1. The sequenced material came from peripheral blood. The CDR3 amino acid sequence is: CASSKGQYGYTF. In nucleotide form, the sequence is TGTGCCAGCAGCAAGGGACAGTATGGCTACACCTTC.